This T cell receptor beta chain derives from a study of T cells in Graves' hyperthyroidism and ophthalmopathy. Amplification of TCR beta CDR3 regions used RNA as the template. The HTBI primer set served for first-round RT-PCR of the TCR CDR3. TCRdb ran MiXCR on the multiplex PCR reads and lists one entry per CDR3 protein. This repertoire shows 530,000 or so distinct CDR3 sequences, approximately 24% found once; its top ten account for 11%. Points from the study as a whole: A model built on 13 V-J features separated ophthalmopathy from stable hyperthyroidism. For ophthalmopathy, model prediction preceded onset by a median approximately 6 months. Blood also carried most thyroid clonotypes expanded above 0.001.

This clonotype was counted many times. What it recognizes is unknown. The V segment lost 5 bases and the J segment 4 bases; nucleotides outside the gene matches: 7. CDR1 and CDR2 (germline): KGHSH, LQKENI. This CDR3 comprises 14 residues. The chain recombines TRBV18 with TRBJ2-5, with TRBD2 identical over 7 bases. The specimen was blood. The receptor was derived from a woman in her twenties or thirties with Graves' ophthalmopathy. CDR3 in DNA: TGTGCCAGCTCATCTAGCGGCACCGTAGAGACCCAGTACTTC. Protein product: CASSSSGTVETQYF.